The 5 T cell receptor beta chains below all came from one sample that was sequenced in a study of shared clonotypes between healthy human individuals. TCRdb's table, derived via immunoSEQ multiplex PCR, lists solely in-frame clones and lacks some. The sample holds about 2 million clones, 95% seen once. The specimen sequenced was naive CD4+ T cells sorted from blood. The subset here: CD45RA+ positively selected. All receptors derive from a man younger than 30 in good health.

This chain uses TRBV5-1 with TRBJ2-7; 10 bases line up with TRBD1. The CDR3 has 16 residues. V lost 4 bases to trimming and J lost 6 bases; unmatched junction nucleotides: 13. Germline loops: CDR1 SGHRS, CDR2 YFSETQ. CDR3 sequence: CASSGRPGTGVGEQYF. The CDR3 DNA sequence: TGCGCCAGCAGCGGTAGACCCGGGACAGGGGTCGGCGAGCAGTACTTC.

The chain couples TRBV27 to TRBJ2-7, with 9 bases identical to TRBD2. V shed 6 bases, J shed 0 bases, and the junction held 3 bases outside the gene matches. This CDR3 region has 14 residues. Germline V gene sequence: CDR1 MNHEY, CDR2 SMNVEV (reference sequence). CDR3 sequence: CASRSSGVSYEQYF. CDR3 DNA: TGTGCCAGCAGGTCTAGCGGGGTCTCCTACGAGCAGTACTTC.

CDR3 residues: CAWSGPQGISSGELFF. The CDR3 nucleotides read TGTGCCTGGAGCGGCCCCCAGGGAATAAGCTCCGGGGAGCTGTTTTTT. The chain links TRBV30 to TRBJ2-2; a weak D match, TRBD1 (5 bases). Between the trimmed V and J ends, which lost 3 bases and 6 bases, there was a span of 20 bases. The V gene's germline CDR1 is GTSNPN and CDR2 SVGIG (reference sequence). The CDR3 is made up of 16 amino acids.

This clone was observed many times. This chain links TRBV11-2 with TRBJ2-1; D is unresolved. This CDR3 has 14 residues. V was pared by 2 bases and J by 6 bases, with 11 bases between. Germline CDR1 SGHAT, CDR2 FQNNGV. CDR3 amino acids: CASSLSSAINEQFF. The DNA for the CDR3 is TGTGCCAGCAGCTTAAGCTCAGCGATCAATGAGCAGTTCTTC.

Turning to this clone: Sequence at one end of the junction differs from germline and may be a read error. V is TRBV7-9 and J is TRBJ1-2, with 7 nucleotides matching TRBD1. Germline-derived CDR1 and CDR2 are SEHNR and FQNEAQ (reference sequence). This CDR3 spans 11 amino acids. In nucleotides, the CDR3 is TGTGCCGGCAGGGGGTCTCCGGGCTACACCTTC. It is translated as CAGRGSPGYTF.